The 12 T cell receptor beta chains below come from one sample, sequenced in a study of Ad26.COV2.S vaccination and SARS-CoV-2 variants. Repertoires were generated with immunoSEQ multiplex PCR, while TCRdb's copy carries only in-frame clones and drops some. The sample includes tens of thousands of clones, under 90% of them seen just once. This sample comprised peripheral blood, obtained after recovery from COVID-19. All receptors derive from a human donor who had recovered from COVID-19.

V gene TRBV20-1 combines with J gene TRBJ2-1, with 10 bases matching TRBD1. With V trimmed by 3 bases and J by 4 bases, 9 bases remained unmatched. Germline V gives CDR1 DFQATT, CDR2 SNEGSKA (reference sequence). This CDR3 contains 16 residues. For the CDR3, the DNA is TGCAGTGCTAGTGGGACAGGGGTTGGCCTTTACAATGAGCAGTTCTTC. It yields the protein CSASGTGVGLYNEQFF.

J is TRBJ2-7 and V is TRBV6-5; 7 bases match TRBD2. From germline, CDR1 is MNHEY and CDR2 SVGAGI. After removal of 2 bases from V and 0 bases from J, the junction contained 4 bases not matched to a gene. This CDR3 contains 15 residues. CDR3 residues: CASSYGLESSYEQYF. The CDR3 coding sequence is TGTGCCAGCAGTTACGGACTAGAGAGCTCCTACGAGCAGTACTTC.

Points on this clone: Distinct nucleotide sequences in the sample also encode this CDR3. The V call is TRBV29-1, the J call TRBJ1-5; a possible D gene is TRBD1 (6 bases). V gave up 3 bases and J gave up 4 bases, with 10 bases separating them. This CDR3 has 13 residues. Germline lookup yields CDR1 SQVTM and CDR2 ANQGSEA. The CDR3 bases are TGCAGCGTTGAGGCAGGGGATAATCAGCCCCAGCATTTT. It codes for CSVEAGDNQPQHF.

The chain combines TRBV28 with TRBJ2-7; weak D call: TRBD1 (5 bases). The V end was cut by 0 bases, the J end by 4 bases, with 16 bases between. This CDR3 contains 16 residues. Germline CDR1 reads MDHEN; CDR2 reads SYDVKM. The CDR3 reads CASSLWKSRKGYEQYF. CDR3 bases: TGTGCCAGCAGTTTATGGAAGAGCCGGAAGGGGTACGAGCAGTACTTC. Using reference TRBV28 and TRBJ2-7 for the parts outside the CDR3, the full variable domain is DVKVTQSSRYLVKRTGEKVFLECVQDMDHENMFWYRQDPGLGLRLIYFSYDVKMKEKGDIPEGYSVSREKKERFSLILESASTNQTSMYLCASSLWKSRKGYEQYFGPGTRLTVT.

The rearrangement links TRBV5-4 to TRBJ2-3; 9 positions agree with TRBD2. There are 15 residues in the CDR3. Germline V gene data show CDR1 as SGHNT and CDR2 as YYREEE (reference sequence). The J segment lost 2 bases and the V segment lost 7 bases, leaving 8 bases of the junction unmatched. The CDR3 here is CASAPAGGYTDTQYF. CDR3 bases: TGTGCCAGCGCCCCAGCGGGGGGTTACACAGATACGCAGTATTTT.

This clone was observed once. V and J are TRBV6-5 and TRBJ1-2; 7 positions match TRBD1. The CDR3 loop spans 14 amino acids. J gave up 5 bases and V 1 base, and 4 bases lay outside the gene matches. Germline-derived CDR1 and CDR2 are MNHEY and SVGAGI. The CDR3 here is CASSYLGGRYGYTF. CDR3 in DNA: TGTGCCAGCAGTTACTTAGGGGGCCGGTATGGCTACACCTTC.

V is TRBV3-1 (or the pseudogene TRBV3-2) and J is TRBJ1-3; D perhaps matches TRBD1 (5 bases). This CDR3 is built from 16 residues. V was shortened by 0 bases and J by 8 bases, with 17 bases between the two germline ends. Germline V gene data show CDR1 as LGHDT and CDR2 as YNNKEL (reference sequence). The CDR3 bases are TGTGCCAGCAGCCAAGATCAGGGCCAGGGAACGGACACCATATATTTT. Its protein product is CASSQDQGQGTDTIYF.

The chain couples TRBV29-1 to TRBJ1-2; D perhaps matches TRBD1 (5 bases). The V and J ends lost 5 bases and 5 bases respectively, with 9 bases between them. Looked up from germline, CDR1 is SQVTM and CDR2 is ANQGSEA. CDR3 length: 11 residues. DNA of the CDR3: TGCAGCGTTTTCCGGGGGTATGGCTACACCTTC. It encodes CSVFRGYGYTF.

CDR3 amino acids: CATSRSGVGSYEQYF. CDR3 coding DNA: TGTGCCACCAGCAGATCAGGGGTGGGCTCCTACGAGCAGTACTTC. The chain is built from TRBV15 and TRBJ2-7; D might be TRBD1 (6 bases). Germline CDR1 and CDR2: LNHNV and YYDKDF (reference sequence). V lost 2 bases and J lost 0, with 11 bases in between. CDR3 length: 15 amino acids.

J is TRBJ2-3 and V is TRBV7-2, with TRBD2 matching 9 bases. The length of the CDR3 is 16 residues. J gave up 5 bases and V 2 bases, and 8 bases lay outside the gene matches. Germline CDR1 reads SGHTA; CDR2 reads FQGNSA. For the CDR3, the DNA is TGTGCCAGCAGCTTAAGGGTAGCGGGAGTGTTAGATACGCAGTATTTT. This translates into CASSLRVAGVLDTQYF.

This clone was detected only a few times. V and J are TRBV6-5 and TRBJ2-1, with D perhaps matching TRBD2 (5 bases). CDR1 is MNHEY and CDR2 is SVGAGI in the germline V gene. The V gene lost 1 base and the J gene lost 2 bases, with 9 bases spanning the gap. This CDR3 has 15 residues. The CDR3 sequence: CASSYLARPYNEQFF. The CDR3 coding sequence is TGTGCCAGCAGTTACTTAGCGAGACCCTACAATGAGCAGTTCTTC.

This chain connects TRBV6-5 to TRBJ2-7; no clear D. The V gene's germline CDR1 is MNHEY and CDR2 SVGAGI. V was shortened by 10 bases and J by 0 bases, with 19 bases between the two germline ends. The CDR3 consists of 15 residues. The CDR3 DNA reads TGTGCCACCTCACTTGAGGTCGGTTTCTCCTACGAGCAGTACTTC. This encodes CATSLEVGFSYEQYF.